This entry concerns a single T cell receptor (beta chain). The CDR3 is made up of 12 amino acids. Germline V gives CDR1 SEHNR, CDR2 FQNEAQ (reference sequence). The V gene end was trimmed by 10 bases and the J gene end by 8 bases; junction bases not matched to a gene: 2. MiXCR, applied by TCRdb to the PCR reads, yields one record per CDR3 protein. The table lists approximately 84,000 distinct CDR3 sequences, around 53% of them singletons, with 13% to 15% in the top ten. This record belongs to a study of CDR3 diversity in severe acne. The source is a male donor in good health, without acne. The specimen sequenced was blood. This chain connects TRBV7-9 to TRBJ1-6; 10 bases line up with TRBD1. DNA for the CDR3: TGTGCCATCGGGACAGGGGATTCACCCCTCCACTTT. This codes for CAIGTGDSPLHF.